This TCR beta chain was documented in a study of blood T cell repertoires in COVID-19. The overall study: Some COVID-19 samples were acute and others convalescent; all came from the United States, Italy and Spain. PBMCs, B-cell-depleted T cells, or T cells provided the cDNA or gDNA that made up the material.

V was cut by 1 base and J by 0 bases, with 17 bases left in between. Looked up from germline, CDR1 is SGHTA and CDR2 is FQGNSA. This CDR3 contains 18 residues. In the authors' methods: Estimated nucleated cell counts came from reference gene primer amplification. Libraries were prepared by immunoSEQ multiplex PCR; TCRdb keeps only in-frame clonotypes and omits some of them. For V, J and clone size, that table is used; D and trimming come from the DNA. The sample includes 160,000 or so clones, around nine tenths of them seen just once. This clonotype originated in a man aged 55 to 70 with active or convalescent COVID-19. Sequenced sample: peripheral blood. The rearrangement joins TRBV7-2 to TRBJ2-3; tentative D call: TRBD2 (6 bases). CDR3 loop: CASSLVGLRRVSTDTQYF. The CDR3 DNA follows: TGTGCCAGCAGCTTAGTGGGGCTGAGGAGGGTGAGCACAGATACGCAGTATTTT.